Listed below are T cell receptor beta chains from one sample, sequenced in a study of blood T cells in healthy people across ages. MiXCR, applied by TCRdb to the 5' RACE reads, yields one record per CDR3 protein. Of almost 1 million distinct CDR3 sequences in the sample, roughly 47% were seen once. The material sequenced was blood. Receptors were obtained from a woman aged 55-69 years in good health. The CDR3 runs from the conserved cysteine through the conserved F or W. A D gene is named only where the DNA matches it firmly. Size is omitted from some rows. Given values are once, few, many or a class for expanded clones.

V	D	length	size	J	DNA	CDR3
TRBV3-1	.	18	once	TRBJ2-1	TGTGCCAGCAGCCCTTCTGGGGCAGGTGTGAGCTCCTACAATGAGCAGTTCTTC	CASSPSGAGVSSYNEQFF
TRBV2	.	12	once	TRBJ1-4	TGTGCCAGCGGCCCCGACGAGCGGAGACTGTTTTTT	CASGPDERRLFF
TRBV7-8	TRBD2	16	few	TRBJ2-3	TGTGCCAGCCGTAGATTTGCGGGAGCTCGCACAGATACGCAGTATTTT	CASRRFAGARTDTQYF
TRBV20-1	TRBD2	12	few	TRBJ2-3	TGCAGTGCTACTAGCGGGGTAGATACGCAGTATTTT	CSATSGVDTQYF
TRBV29-1	.	12	many	TRBJ2-7	TGCAGCGTTGTGACAGGTACCTACGAGCAGTACTTC	CSVVTGTYEQYF
TRBV2	.	14	.	TRBJ1-1	TGTGCCAGCGGGAAAATCGGGGGTAGGACTGAAGCTTTCTTT	CASGKIGGRTEAFF
TRBV20-1	.	16	.	TRBJ1-4	TGCAGTGCTAGTCCCGGACAGCCCGCAACTAATGAAAAACTGTTTTTT	CSASPGQPATNEKLFF
TRBV4-3	.	14	.	TRBJ2-1	TGCGCCAGCAGCCAAGTGAGGGGATCCAATGAGCAGTTCTTC	CASSQVRGSNEQFF
TRBV24-1	.	14	.	TRBJ2-7	TGTGCCACCAGTGTCGAGGGGGGAACCTACGAGCAGTACTTC	CATSVEGGTYEQYF
TRBV29-1	.	13	.	TRBJ1-5	TGCAGCGTCATGGAGGCAGGGACTCAGCCCCAGCATTTT	CSVMEAGTQPQHF
TRBV6-2/TRBV6-3	.	20	.	TRBJ1-5	TGTGCCAGCAGTTACTGGATCGGGGCCGGAGGGAGGGGAAGCAATCAGCCCCAGCATTTT	CASSYWIGAGGRGSNQPQHF
TRBV29-1	TRBD2	13	once	TRBJ2-7	TGCAGCGTTACTAGCGGGAGTTCGAGCGAGCAGTACTTC	CSVTSGSSSEQYF
TRBV7-2	.	14	many	TRBJ2-7	TGTGCCAGCAGCTTAGCGGCCAGTTCCTACGAGCAGTACTTC	CASSLAASSYEQYF
TRBV25-1	TRBD1	12	.	TRBJ2-1	TGTGCCAGCGGGACAGGGTATAGTGAGCAGTTCTTC	CASGTGYSEQFF
TRBV25-1	.	16	few	TRBJ2-6	TGTGCCAGCAGTGTTGGCAAGACCTCTGGGGCCAACGTCCTGACTTTC	CASSVGKTSGANVLTF
TRBV6-2/TRBV6-3	.	14	.	TRBJ2-3	TGTGCCAGCAGTTGCTCAGGGGCGGCGGATACGCAGTATTTT	CASSCSGAADTQYF
TRBV12-3/TRBV12-4	.	17	few	TRBJ2-3	TGTGCCAGCAGCCCCGGCGCGGGGATCATGAATACAGATACGCAGTATTTT	CASSPGAGIMNTDTQYF
TRBV5-1	.	16	few	TRBJ2-7	TGCGCCAGCAGCTTGGCCGTTCGAGCCGGCTACTACGAGCAGTACTTC	CASSLAVRAGYYEQYF
TRBV20-1	TRBD2	14	few	TRBJ2-3	TGCAGTGCTCGGGGACTAGCGGGCACAGATACGCAGTATTTT	CSARGLAGTDTQYF
TRBV5-1	TRBD1	16	once	TRBJ2-4	TGCGCCAGCAGCTTGGGCCGGGACAGCTTAAAAAACATTCAGTACTTC	CASSLGRDSLKNIQYF
TRBV3-1	TRBD2	15	few	TRBJ2-3	TGTGCCAGCAGCCAACGGACTAGCGGGGGGGATACGCAGTATTTT	CASSQRTSGGDTQYF
TRBV11-2	TRBD1	14	few	TRBJ2-7	TGTGCCAGCAGCCAAAATCCGACAGGGGACGAGCAGTACTTC	CASSQNPTGDEQYF
TRBV29-1	.	13	.	TRBJ1-1	TGCAGCGTCCCGGGGTATGCGAACACTGAAGCTTTCTTT	CSVPGYANTEAFF
TRBV9	TRBD2	16	few	TRBJ2-3	TGTGCCAGCAGCGTAGGGCTAGCGGGAGCTGGAGATACGCAGTATTTT	CASSVGLAGAGDTQYF
TRBV5-5	.	11	.	TRBJ2-2	TGTGCCAGCAGCTTGTGGGGGGAGCTGTTTTTT	CASSLWGELFF
TRBV6-1	.	14	.	TRBJ1-4	TGTGCCAGCAGTGTGGTGGGAGCTAATGAAAAACTGTTTTTT	CASSVVGANEKLFF
TRBV18	.	15	once	TRBJ1-2	TGTGCCAGCTCACCACCGGTGGGGAAAAACTATGGCTACACCTTC	CASSPPVGKNYGYTF
TRBV20-1	.	16	few	TRBJ2-7	TGCAGTGCTAGAGCCGCGGGTGGGGCTAGCACCTACGAGCAGTACTTC	CSARAAGGASTYEQYF
TRBV20-1	TRBD1	14	.	TRBJ2-1	TGCAGTGCTAGGGGGACAGGGACCTACAATGAGCAGTTCTTC	CSARGTGTYNEQFF
TRBV3-1	.	15	many	TRBJ2-7	TGTGCCAGCAGCCAAGTTACGGGAGTCGCCTACGAGCAGTACTTC	CASSQVTGVAYEQYF
TRBV12-3/TRBV12-4	.	12	.	TRBJ2-1	TGTGCCAGCAGTTTAAAGGCAGAAAAGCAGTTCTTC	CASSLKAEKQFF
TRBV11-2	.	14	.	TRBJ2-7	TGTGCCAGCAGCTTCCTAGCCCCCTCCTACGAGCAGTACTTC	CASSFLAPSYEQYF
TRBV12-3/TRBV12-4	.	11	.	TRBJ1-2	TGTGCCAGCAGTGCAAGGGTTGGCTACACCTTC	CASSARVGYTF
TRBV5-5	.	21	.	TRBJ2-7	TGTGCCAGCAGCTACCCCCTGTATCCCGGGGCGGGACATAGTCCCCACTACGAGCAGTACTTC	CASSYPLYPGAGHSPHYEQYF
TRBV2	.	11	few	TRBJ1-5	TGTGCCACCCCGCGGGCGCAGCCCCAGCATTTT	CATPRAQPQHF
TRBV15	TRBD1	16	.	TRBJ1-2	TGTGCCACCAGCAGAACCGGGACAGGGTTGGGAGAGGGCTACACCTTC	CATSRTGTGLGEGYTF
TRBV6-5	TRBD2	20	once	TRBJ2-5	TGTGCCAGCAGTCACCTGACAGGGACTAGCGGTGGGTGGGTGCAAGAGACCCAGTACTTC	CASSHLTGTSGGWVQETQYF
TRBV15	TRBD2	17	.	TRBJ2-1	TGTGCCACCAGCAGAGTTTGGAGCGGGGGAATATACAATGAGCAGTTCTTC	CATSRVWSGGIYNEQFF
TRBV6-6	.	14	.	TRBJ1-5	TGTGCCAGCAGCCCTACAGGGAACTATCAGCCCCAGCATTTT	CASSPTGNYQPQHF
TRBV7-3	TRBD2	14	many	TRBJ2-3	TGTGCCAGCAGTACGGGACTACCCCCAGATACGCAGTATTTT	CASSTGLPPDTQYF
TRBV6-2/TRBV6-3	.	13	.	TRBJ1-6	TGTGCCAGCAGTTGGGGGCAGAATTCACCCCTCCACTTT	CASSWGQNSPLHF
TRBV25-1	.	13	.	TRBJ2-1	TGTGCCAGCAAGGACAGCCTATACAATGAGCAGTTCTTC	CASKDSLYNEQFF
TRBV7-2	TRBD2	18	.	TRBJ2-3	TGTGCCAGCAGTTCCGGGACTAGCGGGAGAGGGCCTCTCAGGAGGCAGTATTTT	CASSSGTSGRGPLRRQYF